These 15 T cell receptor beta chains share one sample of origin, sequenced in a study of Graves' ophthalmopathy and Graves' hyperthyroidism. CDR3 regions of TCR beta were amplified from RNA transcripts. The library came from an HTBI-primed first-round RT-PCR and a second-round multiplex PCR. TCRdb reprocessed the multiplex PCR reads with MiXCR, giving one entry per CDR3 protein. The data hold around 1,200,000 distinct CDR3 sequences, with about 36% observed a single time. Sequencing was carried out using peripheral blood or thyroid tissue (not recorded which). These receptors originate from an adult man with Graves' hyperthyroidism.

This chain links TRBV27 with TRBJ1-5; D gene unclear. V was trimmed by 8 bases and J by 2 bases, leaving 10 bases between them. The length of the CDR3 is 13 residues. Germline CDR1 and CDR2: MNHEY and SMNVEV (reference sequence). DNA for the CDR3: TGTGCCAGCCGATCGGCAGGCAATCAGCCCCAGCATTTT. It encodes CASRSAGNQPQHF.

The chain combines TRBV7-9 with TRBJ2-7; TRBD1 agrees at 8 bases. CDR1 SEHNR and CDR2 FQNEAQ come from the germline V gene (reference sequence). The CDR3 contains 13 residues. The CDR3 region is CAYTRTGQYEQYF. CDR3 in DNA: TGTGCGTACACTCGGACAGGGCAATACGAGCAGTACTTC.

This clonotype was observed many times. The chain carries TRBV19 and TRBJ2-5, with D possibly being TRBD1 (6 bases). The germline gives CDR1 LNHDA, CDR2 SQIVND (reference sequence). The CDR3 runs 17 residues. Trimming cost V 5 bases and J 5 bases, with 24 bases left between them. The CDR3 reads CASSEYRGSGDRETQYF. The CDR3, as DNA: TGTGCCAGTAGTGAGTATAGGGGGTCCGGAGACCGGGAGACCCAGTACTTC.

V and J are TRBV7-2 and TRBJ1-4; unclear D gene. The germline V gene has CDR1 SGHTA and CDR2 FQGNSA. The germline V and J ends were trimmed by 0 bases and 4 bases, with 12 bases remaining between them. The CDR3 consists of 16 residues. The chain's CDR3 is CASSLAGTKRNEKLFF. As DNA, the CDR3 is TGTGCCAGCAGCTTAGCGGGCACCAAACGTAATGAAAAACTGTTTTTT.

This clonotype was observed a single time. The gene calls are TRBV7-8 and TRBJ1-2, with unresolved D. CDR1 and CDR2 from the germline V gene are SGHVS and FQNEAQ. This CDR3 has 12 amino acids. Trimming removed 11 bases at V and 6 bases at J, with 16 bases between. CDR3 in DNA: TGTGCCGGAAGGCGTTCGGCTGATGGCTACACCTTC. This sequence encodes CAGRRSADGYTF.

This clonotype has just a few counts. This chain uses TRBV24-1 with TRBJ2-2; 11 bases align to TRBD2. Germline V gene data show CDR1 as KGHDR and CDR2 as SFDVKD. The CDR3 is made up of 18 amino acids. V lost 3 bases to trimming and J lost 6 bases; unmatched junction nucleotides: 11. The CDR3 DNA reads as TGTGCCACCAGTGATCGTGGACTAGCGGGCCCCCCCCCCGGGGAGCTGTTTTTT. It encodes CATSDRGLAGPPPGELFF.

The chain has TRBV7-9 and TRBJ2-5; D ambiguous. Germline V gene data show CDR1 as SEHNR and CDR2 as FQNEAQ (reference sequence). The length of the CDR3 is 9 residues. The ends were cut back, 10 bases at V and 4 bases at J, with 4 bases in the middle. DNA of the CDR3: TGTGCCACGACAGAGACCCAGTACTTC. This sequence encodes CATTETQYF.

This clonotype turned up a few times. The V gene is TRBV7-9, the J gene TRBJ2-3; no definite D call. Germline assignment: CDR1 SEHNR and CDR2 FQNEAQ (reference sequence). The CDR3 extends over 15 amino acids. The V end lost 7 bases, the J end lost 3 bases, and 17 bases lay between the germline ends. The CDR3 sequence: CASKDRVSSTDTQYF. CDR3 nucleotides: TGTGCCAGCAAGGATCGGGTCTCGTCGACAGATACGCAGTATTTT. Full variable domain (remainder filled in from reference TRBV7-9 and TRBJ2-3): DTGVSQNPRHKITKRGQNVTFRCDPISEHNRLYWYRQTLGQGPEFLTYFQNEAQLEKSRLLSDRFSAERPKGSFSTLEIQRTEQGDSAMYLCASKDRVSSTDTQYFGPGTRLTVL.

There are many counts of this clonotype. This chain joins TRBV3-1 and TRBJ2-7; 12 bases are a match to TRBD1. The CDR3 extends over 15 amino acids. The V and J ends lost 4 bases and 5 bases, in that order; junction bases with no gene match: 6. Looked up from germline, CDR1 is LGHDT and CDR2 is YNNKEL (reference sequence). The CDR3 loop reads CASSRMGQGANEQYF. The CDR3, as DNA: TGTGCCAGCAGCCGGATGGGACAGGGGGCTAACGAGCAGTACTTC.

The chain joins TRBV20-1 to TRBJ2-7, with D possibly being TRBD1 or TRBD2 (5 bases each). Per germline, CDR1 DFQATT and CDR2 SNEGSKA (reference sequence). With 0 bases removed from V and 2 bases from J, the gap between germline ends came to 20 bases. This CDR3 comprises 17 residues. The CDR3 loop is CSARDRGRSLITYEQYF. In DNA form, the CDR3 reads TGCAGTGCTAGAGATAGGGGACGCAGCCTAATAACCTACGAGCAGTACTTC.

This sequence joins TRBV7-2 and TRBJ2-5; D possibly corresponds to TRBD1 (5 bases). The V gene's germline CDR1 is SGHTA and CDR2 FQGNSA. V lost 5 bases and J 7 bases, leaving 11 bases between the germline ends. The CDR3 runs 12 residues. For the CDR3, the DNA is TGTGCCAGCAGCGGCTATCAGGGGACCCAGTACTTC. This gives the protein CASSGYQGTQYF. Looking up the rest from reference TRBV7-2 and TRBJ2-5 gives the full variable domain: GAGVSQSPSNKVTEKGKDVELRCDPISGHTALYWYRQSLGQGLEFLIYFQGNSAPDKSGLPSDRFSAERTGGSVSTLTIQRTQQEDSAVYLCASSGYQGTQYFGPGTRLLVL.

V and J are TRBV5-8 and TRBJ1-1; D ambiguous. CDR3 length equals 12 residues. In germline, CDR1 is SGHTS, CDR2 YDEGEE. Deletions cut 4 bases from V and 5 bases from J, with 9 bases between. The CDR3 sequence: CASSRLWTEAFF. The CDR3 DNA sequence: TGTGCCAGCAGCAGACTTTGGACTGAAGCTTTCTTT.

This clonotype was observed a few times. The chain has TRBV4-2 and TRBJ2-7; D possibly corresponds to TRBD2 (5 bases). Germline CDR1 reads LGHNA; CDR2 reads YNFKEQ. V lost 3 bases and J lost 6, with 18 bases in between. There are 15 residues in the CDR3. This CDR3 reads CASSHDQRSGSEQYF. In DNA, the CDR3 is TGTGCCAGCAGCCACGATCAGAGGTCGGGGTCCGAGCAGTACTTC.

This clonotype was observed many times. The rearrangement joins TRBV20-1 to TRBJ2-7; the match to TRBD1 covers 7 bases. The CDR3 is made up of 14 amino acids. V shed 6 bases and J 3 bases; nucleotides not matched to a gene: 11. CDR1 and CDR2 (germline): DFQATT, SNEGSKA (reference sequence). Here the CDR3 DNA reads TGCAGTGCAGAAGGACAGGAAGGGTTCTACGAGCAGTACTTC. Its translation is CSAEGQEGFYEQYF.

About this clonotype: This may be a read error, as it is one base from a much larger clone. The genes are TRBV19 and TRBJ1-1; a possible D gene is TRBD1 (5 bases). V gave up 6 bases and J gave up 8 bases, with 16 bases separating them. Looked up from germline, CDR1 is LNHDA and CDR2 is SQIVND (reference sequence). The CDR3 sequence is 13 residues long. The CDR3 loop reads CASRRTGGQEAFF. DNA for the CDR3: TGTGCCAGTAGGCGTACAGGCGGCCAAGAAGCTTTCTTT.